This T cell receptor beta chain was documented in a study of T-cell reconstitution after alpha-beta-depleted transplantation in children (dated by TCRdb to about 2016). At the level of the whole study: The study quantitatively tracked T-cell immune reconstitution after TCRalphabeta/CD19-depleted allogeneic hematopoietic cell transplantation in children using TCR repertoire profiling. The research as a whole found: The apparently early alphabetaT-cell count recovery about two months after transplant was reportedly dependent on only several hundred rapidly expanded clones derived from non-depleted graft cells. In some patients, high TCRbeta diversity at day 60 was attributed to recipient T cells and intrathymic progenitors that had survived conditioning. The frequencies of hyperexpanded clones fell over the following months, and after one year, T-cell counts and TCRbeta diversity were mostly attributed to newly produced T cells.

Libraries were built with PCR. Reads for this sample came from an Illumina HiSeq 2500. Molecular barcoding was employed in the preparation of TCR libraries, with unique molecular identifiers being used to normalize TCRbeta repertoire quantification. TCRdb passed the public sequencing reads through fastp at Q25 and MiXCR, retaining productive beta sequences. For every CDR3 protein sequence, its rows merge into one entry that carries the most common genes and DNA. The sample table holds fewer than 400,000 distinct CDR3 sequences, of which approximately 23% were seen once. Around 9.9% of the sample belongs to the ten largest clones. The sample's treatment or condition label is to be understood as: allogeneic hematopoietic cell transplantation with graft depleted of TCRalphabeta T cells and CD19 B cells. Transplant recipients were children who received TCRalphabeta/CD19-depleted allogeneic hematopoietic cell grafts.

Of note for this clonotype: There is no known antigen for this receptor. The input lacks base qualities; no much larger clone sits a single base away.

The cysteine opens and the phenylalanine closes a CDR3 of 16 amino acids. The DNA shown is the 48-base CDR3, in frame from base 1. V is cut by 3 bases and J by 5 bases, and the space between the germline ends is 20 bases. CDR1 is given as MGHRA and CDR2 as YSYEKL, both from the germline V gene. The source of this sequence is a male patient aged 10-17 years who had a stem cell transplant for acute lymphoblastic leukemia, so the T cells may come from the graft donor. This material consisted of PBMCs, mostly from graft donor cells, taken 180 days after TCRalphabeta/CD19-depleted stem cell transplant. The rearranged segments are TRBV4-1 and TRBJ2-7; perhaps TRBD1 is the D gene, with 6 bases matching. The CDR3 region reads CASSQLLTQGSHEQYF. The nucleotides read TGCGCCAGCAGCCAGCTTTTAACGCAGGGGTCCCACGAGCAGTACTTC.